The 22 T cell receptor beta chains in this list originate from one sample, sequenced in a study of cytomegalovirus exposure and HLA in healthy donors. With 60 Vbeta and 13 Jbeta primers, the PCR was carried out. The method was immunoSEQ multiplex PCR; TCRdb's version includes in-frame clones alone and lacks a portion of them. The sample carries about 200,000 clones, around four fifths recorded once. The sequencing input was PBMCs. Every receptor here comes from a man over 45 in good health and CMV-seronegative.

The V call is TRBV28, the J call TRBJ2-5; TRBD2 matches 14 bases. The CDR3 has 15 amino acids. Germline trimming cut 5 bases from V and 7 bases from J; bases unmatched to any gene: 6. Germline CDR1 MDHEN, CDR2 SYDVKM. CDR3 nucleotide sequence: TGTGCCAGCAGTCCCGGGACTAGCGGGAGTCGGACCCAGTACTTC. It yields the protein CASSPGTSGSRTQYF.

The rearrangement links TRBV11-3 to TRBJ2-3, with TRBD1 matching 12 bases. With 4 bases clipped from V and 0 bases from J, the junction kept 2 bases outside the gene matches. Per the germline V gene, CDR1 is SGHNT and CDR2 is YENEEA. This CDR3 has 16 residues. This CDR3 reads CASSSGTGGSTDTQYF. CDR3 coding DNA: TGTGCCAGCAGCTCTGGGACAGGGGGCAGCACAGATACGCAGTATTTT. Full variable domain (remainder filled in from reference TRBV11-3 and TRBJ2-3): EAGVVQSPRYKIIEKKQPVAFWCNPISGHNTLYWYLQNLGQGPELLIRYENEEAVDDSQLPKDRFSAERLKGVDSTLKIQPAELGDSAVYLCASSSGTGGSTDTQYFGPGTRLTVL.

The rearrangement uses TRBV18 and TRBJ1-5, with D possibly matching TRBD1 (5 bases). Between the trimmed V and J ends, which lost 0 bases and 0 bases, there was a span of 9 bases. The germline V gene has CDR1 KGHSH and CDR2 LQKENI. There are 16 residues in the CDR3. The CDR3: CASSPPGLYSNQPQHF. The CDR3 DNA is TGTGCCAGCTCACCACCGGGACTTTATAGCAATCAGCCCCAGCATTTT.

Regarding this clone: At one boundary the junction diverges from the germline segment, which might be a read error. This sample includes further DNA sequences coding for the same CDR3. The rearrangement joins TRBV6-6 to TRBJ2-1; TRBD2 matches at 8 bases. CDR1 and CDR2 from the germline V gene are MNHNY and SVGAGI (reference sequence). The CDR3 length is 15 residues. In nucleotides, the CDR3 is TGTGCCAGCAGCTACTCGCAGCGGGGGATCAATGAGCAGTTCTTC. Its protein is CASSYSQRGINEQFF.

This clone was counted a few times. This chain connects TRBV2 to TRBJ2-6, with D tentatively TRBD1 (5 bases). Germline V gene lookup returns CDR1 SNHLY and CDR2 FYNNEI. Trimming cost V 2 bases and J 12 bases, with 20 bases left between them. CDR3 length: 16 residues. CDR3 DNA: TGTGCCAGCAGTGAAAGGACAAGCTCCTTAGGGTCCGTCCTGACTTTC. This gives the protein CASSERTSSLGSVLTF.

The V and J genes are TRBV2 and TRBJ2-7, with 11 bases lining up with TRBD2. V lost 6 bases to trimming and J lost 6 bases; unmatched junction nucleotides: 7. The CDR3 sequence is 14 residues long. Germline V gives CDR1 SNHLY, CDR2 FYNNEI. CDR3 sequence reads: CASRGTSGPSEQYF. The DNA of the CDR3 is TGTGCCAGCAGGGGGACTAGCGGTCCTTCCGAGCAGTACTTC.

CDR3 in amino acids: CSARDSSSYEQYF. In DNA, the CDR3 is TGCAGCGCCCGGGACAGTAGCTCCTACGAGCAGTACTTC. This chain uses TRBV29-1 with TRBJ2-7; 7 bases are shared with TRBD1. This CDR3 contains 13 residues. With V trimmed by 7 bases and J by 0 bases, 6 bases remained unmatched. Germline CDR1 SQVTM, CDR2 ANQGSEA.

V and J are TRBV28 and TRBJ2-1; TRBD2 agrees at 9 bases. Per the germline V gene, CDR1 is MDHEN and CDR2 is SYDVKM. This CDR3 comprises 15 residues. V shed 3 bases, J shed 2 bases, and the junction held 2 bases outside the gene matches. CDR3: CASSFGGRAYNEQFF. CDR3 sequence (DNA): TGTGCCAGCAGTTTTGGCGGGAGGGCCTACAATGAGCAGTTCTTC.

The V gene is TRBV5-1, the J gene TRBJ2-2; TRBD2 matches at 14 bases. The length of the CDR3 is 17 residues. Per the germline V gene, CDR1 is SGHRS and CDR2 is YFSETQ. V shed 5 bases and J 4 bases; nucleotides not matched to a gene: 7. CDR3 protein: CASRAGTSGRSTGELFF. The DNA of the CDR3 is TGCGCCAGCAGAGCCGGGACTAGCGGGAGAAGCACCGGGGAGCTGTTTTTT.

This chain links TRBV6-1 with TRBJ2-6; D is unclear. V dropped 2 bases and J dropped 0 bases, with 8 bases sitting between them. CDR1 is MNHNS and CDR2 is SASEGT in the germline V gene. The length of the CDR3 is 16 residues. The CDR3: CASSELASSGANVLTF. The DNA for the CDR3 is TGTGCCAGCAGTGAACTGGCCAGCTCTGGGGCCAACGTCCTGACTTTC.

The V and J genes are TRBV5-1 and TRBJ2-7; tentative D call: TRBD2 (5 bases). The CDR3 runs 14 residues. Germline loops: CDR1 SGHRS, CDR2 YFSETQ. Trimming removed 0 bases from V and 5 bases from J, with 12 bases in between. The CDR3 DNA sequence: TGCGCCAGCAGCTTGGGTGCCCCCGGGGACGAGCAGTACTTC. Its translation: CASSLGAPGDEQYF.

The V gene is TRBV9, the J gene TRBJ1-3; 8 bases map to TRBD1. Germline values: CDR1 SGDLS, CDR2 YYNGEE. The V and J ends lost 0 bases and 2 bases, in that order; junction bases with no gene match: 10. CDR3 length equals 18 residues. The CDR3 here is CASSVAEGAGGTGNTIYF. CDR3 DNA sequence: TGTGCCAGCAGCGTAGCTGAAGGGGCAGGGGGCACTGGAAACACCATATATTTT.

The CDR3 is CASSSSGWGGEQYF. The CDR3 DNA reads as TGTGCCAGCAGTAGTTCGGGGTGGGGAGGGGAGCAGTACTTC. The rearrangement links TRBV27 to TRBJ2-7; 7 nucleotides align to TRBD2. The V and J ends lost 5 bases and 7 bases, in that order; junction bases with no gene match: 11. Per germline, CDR1 MNHEY and CDR2 SMNVEV (reference sequence). The CDR3 runs 14 residues.

The rearrangement uses TRBV5-1 and TRBJ1-2; 11 bases fit TRBD1. The J segment lost 8 bases and the V segment lost 4 bases, leaving 7 bases of the junction unmatched. This CDR3 spans 14 amino acids. Per germline, CDR1 SGHRS and CDR2 YFSETQ. The CDR3 protein is CASSGPGQGVGYTF. CDR3 nucleotide sequence: TGCGCCAGCAGCGGACCGGGACAGGGGGTCGGCTACACCTTC.

The chain has TRBV28 and TRBJ2-6; 9 bases map to TRBD1. Trimming took 5 bases from V and 0 from J; bases not matched to a gene: 11. The CDR3 consists of 19 residues. Germline V gene data show CDR1 as MDHEN and CDR2 as SYDVKM. CDR3 nucleotide sequence: TGTGCCAGCAGTCCCCGGGACAGGGAAAATTACTCTGGGGCCAACGTCCTGACTTTC. Its protein product is CASSPRDRENYSGANVLTF.

The CDR3: CASSSPQNPGQGFYEQYF. The CDR3 DNA is TGTGCCAGCAGTTCGCCCCAGAATCCGGGACAGGGGTTTTACGAGCAGTACTTC. V and J are TRBV27 and TRBJ2-7; 10 bases are shared with TRBD1. The germline CDR1 and CDR2 sequences are MNHEY and SMNVEV (reference sequence). V shed 4 bases and J 4 bases; nucleotides not matched to a gene: 16. This CDR3 has 18 residues.

This clone came up a few times. This chain links TRBV5-1 with TRBJ2-1; TRBD1 matches 9 bases. The CDR3 length is 14 residues. The junction had 6 bases not matched to a gene; V was cut back by 4 bases and J by 7 bases. Germline V lookup: CDR1 SGHRS, CDR2 YFSETQ. CDR3 sequence: CASSLGTGRNEQFF. The DNA for the CDR3 is TGCGCCAGCAGCCTCGGGACAGGGAGAAATGAGCAGTTCTTC.

J is TRBJ2-7 and V is TRBV27, with D tentatively TRBD1 (6 bases). This CDR3 spans 14 amino acids. Germline CDR1 reads MNHEY; CDR2 reads SMNVEV (reference sequence). V lost 0 bases to trimming and J lost 9 bases, with 15 bases between them. The CDR3 nucleotides are TGTGCCAGCAGTTTATCCGGCAGGGGTCGAGCGCAGTACTTC. Encoded protein: CASSLSGRGRAQYF.

The chain recombines TRBV5-1 with TRBJ2-1; TRBD2 matches 16 bases. V was pared by 3 bases and J by 9 bases, with 6 bases of the junction left unmatched. This CDR3 has 16 residues. The germline CDR1 and CDR2 sequences are SGHRS and YFSETQ. This CDR3 is CASSSGTSGRATEQFF. CDR3 bases: TGCGCCAGCAGCTCAGGGACTAGCGGGAGGGCCACTGAGCAGTTCTTC.

The CDR3 here is CASSYSGLSDTQYF. The DNA for the CDR3 is TGTGCCAGCAGTTACTCGGGACTATCAGATACGCAGTATTTT. The chain joins TRBV6-6 to TRBJ2-3, with 7 bases matching TRBD2. CDR3 size: 14 residues. Germline loops: CDR1 MNHNY, CDR2 SVGAGI (reference sequence). V lost 0 bases to trimming and J lost 4 bases; unmatched junction nucleotides: 1.

CDR3 nucleotide sequence: TGTGCCAGCAGTCGTCCGGGACAGGCCCTCTTCGGCTACACCTTC. It codes for CASSRPGQALFGYTF. The V and J genes are TRBV28 and TRBJ1-2; the match to TRBD1 covers 8 bases. This CDR3 comprises 15 residues. Germline V gene sequence: CDR1 MDHEN, CDR2 SYDVKM. V lost 5 bases to trimming and J lost 8 bases; unmatched junction nucleotides: 13.

V and J are TRBV6-1 and TRBJ1-1; 7 bases align to TRBD1. The CDR3 extends over 13 amino acids. Trimming at V came to 7 bases and at J to 1 base, leaving 3 bases not matched to a gene. Germline CDR1 reads MNHNS; CDR2 reads SASEGT. In DNA, the CDR3 is TGTGCCAGCAAGAACAGGGGGAACACTGAAGCTTTCTTT. This codes for CASKNRGNTEAFF.